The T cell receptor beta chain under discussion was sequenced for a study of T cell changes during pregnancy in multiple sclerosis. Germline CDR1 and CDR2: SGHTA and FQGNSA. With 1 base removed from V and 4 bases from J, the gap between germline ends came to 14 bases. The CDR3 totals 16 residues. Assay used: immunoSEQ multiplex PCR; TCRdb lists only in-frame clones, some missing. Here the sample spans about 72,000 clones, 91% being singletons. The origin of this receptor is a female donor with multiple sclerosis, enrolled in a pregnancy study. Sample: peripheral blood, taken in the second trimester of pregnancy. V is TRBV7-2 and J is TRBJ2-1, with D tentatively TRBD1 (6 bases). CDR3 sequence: CASSLGWQGLYNEQFF. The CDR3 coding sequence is TGTGCCAGCAGCTTAGGGTGGCAGGGGCTATACAATGAGCAGTTCTTC.